Listed here are 18 T cell receptor beta chains from one sample, sequenced in a study of T cells in Graves' hyperthyroidism and ophthalmopathy (dated by TCRdb to the late 2010s). To prepare the library, multiplex PCR was applied. The sample was run on an Illumina HiSeq 2000. The TCR beta CDR3 regions were amplified from the RNA transcripts. A first-round RT-PCR of the TCR CDR3 used the HTBI primer set with the Qiagen OneStep RT-PCR kit. Through fastp at Q25 and MiXCR, TCRdb rebuilt clones from the public reads, retaining in-frame beta chains. Rows merge per CDR3 protein into single entries with the most common DNA and genes. Present in this sample are hundreds of thousands of distinct CDR3 sequences, 14% of which were seen just once. The ten largest make up about 9.4% of the sample. Specimen: blood. Receptor source: a woman aged 18-29 years with Graves' hyperthyroidism.

The CDR3 DNA follows: TGTGCCACCAGTCCCTGGGGCGGGAACACCGGGGAGCTGTTTTTT. Translating gives CATSPWGGNTGELFF. V gene TRBV24-1 combines with J gene TRBJ2-2, with TRBD1 as a possible D gene (5 bases). The V gene's germline CDR1 is KGHDR and CDR2 SFDVKD. The germline V and J ends were trimmed by 6 bases and 1 base, with 11 bases remaining between them. This CDR3 comprises 15 residues.

This clonotype was seen many times. The rearrangement uses TRBV3-1 and TRBJ2-1; the match to TRBD1 covers 7 bases. The CDR3 is made up of 11 amino acids. Germline V gene sequence: CDR1 LGHDT, CDR2 YNNKEL (reference sequence). Trimming took 3 bases from V and 10 from J; bases not matched to a gene: 0. The chain's CDR3 is CASSHRGEQFF. CDR3 coding DNA: TGTGCCAGCAGCCACAGGGGGGAGCAGTTCTTC.

V gene TRBV9 combines with J gene TRBJ2-7, with D hard to call. Germline V gene lookup returns CDR1 SGDLS and CDR2 YYNGEE. Deletions cut 0 bases from V and 7 bases from J, with 8 bases between. The CDR3 is 12 residues long. The CDR3 nucleotides are TGTGCCAGCAGCGTAGCTCCCTTTGAGCAGTACTTC. It translates to CASSVAPFEQYF.

The chain employs TRBV4-3 and TRBJ2-7, with TRBD1 matching 10 bases. V lost 0 bases, J lost 8 bases, and 7 bases stayed unmatched. This CDR3 has 15 amino acids. Germline V gene data show CDR1 as LGHNA and CDR2 as YSLEER. The CDR3 DNA sequence: TGCGCCAGCAGCCAAGAAGAGGGGACAGGGGATAAGCAGTACTTC. It yields the protein CASSQEEGTGDKQYF.

This clonotype was picked up many times. This chain links TRBV27 with TRBJ1-2, with D tentatively TRBD1 (6 bases). The CDR3 is made up of 15 amino acids. V was shortened by 6 bases and J by 8 bases, with 22 bases between the two germline ends. Germline values: CDR1 MNHEY, CDR2 SMNVEV (reference sequence). CDR3 sequence: CASSGTRGDYAGYTF. The CDR3 DNA reads as TGTGCCAGCAGCGGCACGAGGGGGGACTATGCAGGCTACACCTTC.

This clonotype has a count of ten or more. DNA of the CDR3: TGCAGTGCAAACCGGGACAGGGGCTCCTATGGCTACACCTTC. This translates into CSANRDRGSYGYTF. The V and J genes are TRBV20-1 and TRBJ1-2, with 10 bases fitting TRBD1. This CDR3 spans 14 amino acids. With V trimmed by 6 bases and J by 4 bases, 8 bases remained unmatched. Germline V gene lookup returns CDR1 DFQATT and CDR2 SNEGSKA (reference sequence).

Only a few counts were recorded for this clonotype. The chain employs TRBV27 and TRBJ1-1; no firm D call. The length of the CDR3 is 14 residues. With 4 bases removed from V and 2 bases from J, the gap between germline ends came to 11 bases. The germline V gene has CDR1 MNHEY and CDR2 SMNVEV (reference sequence). CDR3 protein: CASSSRSSNTEAFF. The CDR3 DNA sequence: TGTGCCAGCAGTTCTAGGAGCTCAAACACTGAAGCTTTCTTT.

This clonotype came up many times. This chain connects TRBV6-5 to TRBJ2-7; perhaps TRBD2 as D (6 bases). V was clipped by 0 bases and J by 6 bases, with 9 bases between them. The CDR3 runs to 13 residues. Germline V gives CDR1 MNHEY, CDR2 SVGAGI. The CDR3 loop reads CASSYSGEAEQYF. The DNA for the CDR3 is TGTGCCAGCAGTTACTCGGGGGAGGCCGAGCAGTACTTC.

This rearrangement joins TRBV29-1 to TRBJ1-1, with 7 bases matching TRBD1. The ends lost 6 bases at V and 0 bases at J; junction bases unmatched: 1. Germline V gene data show CDR1 as SQVTM and CDR2 as ANQGSEA. The CDR3 sequence is 12 residues long. The CDR3 nucleotides are TGCAGCGTGGGACAGATGAACACTGAAGCTTTCTTT. Its protein is CSVGQMNTEAFF.

This clonotype was counted a few times. The chain is built from TRBV19 and TRBJ1-5; TRBD1 is a possible D gene (5 bases). This CDR3 is 16 amino acids long. Germline V lookup: CDR1 LNHDA, CDR2 SQIVND (reference sequence). The ends were cut back, 3 bases at V and 7 bases at J, with 19 bases in the middle. CDR3 residues: CASSISKGVTRQPQHF. DNA of the CDR3: TGTGCCAGTAGTATTTCGAAAGGGGTGACAAGGCAGCCCCAGCATTTT.

This clonotype has ten or more counts. V and J are TRBV4-1 and TRBJ2-1; D might be TRBD1 or TRBD2, each matching 5 bases. CDR1 is MGHRA and CDR2 is YSYEKL in the germline V gene. This CDR3 contains 15 residues. Between the trimmed V and J ends, which lost 1 base and 8 bases, there was a span of 15 bases. CDR3 in amino acids: CASSQGDADGDEQFF. The CDR3 DNA is TGCGCCAGCAGCCAAGGGGACGCCGACGGCGATGAGCAGTTCTTC.

This chain links TRBV29-1 with TRBJ2-1; 8 nucleotides match TRBD2. The germline V gene encodes CDR1 SQVTM and CDR2 ANQGSEA. The length of the CDR3 is 15 residues. V lost 2 bases, J lost 7 bases, and 10 bases stayed unmatched. The CDR3 protein is CSVETSGAPGNEQFF. CDR3 in DNA: TGCAGCGTTGAAACTAGCGGCGCCCCGGGGAATGAGCAGTTCTTC.

The chain recombines TRBV12-3 or TRBV12-4 with TRBJ1-6, with D perhaps matching TRBD1 (6 bases). V was clipped by 2 bases and J by 10 bases, with 12 bases between them. The length of the CDR3 is 14 residues. The CDR3, as DNA: TGTGCCAGCAGTTTAACCCAGGGGTGGTCACCCCTCCACTTT. Translation gives CASSLTQGWSPLHF.

This clonotype was observed many times. V usage is TRBV11-2 and J usage is TRBJ2-3; 10 positions match TRBD1. From germline, CDR1 is SGHAT and CDR2 FQNNGV. V lost 4 bases to trimming and J lost 2 bases; unmatched junction nucleotides: 12. The CDR3 sequence is 18 residues long. The CDR3 DNA follows: TGTGCCAGCAGCTCGCTCCTCTCGACAGGGGGCTTCACAGATACGCAGTATTTT. Protein: CASSSLLSTGGFTDTQYF. Based on the CDR3 plus reference TRBV11-2 and TRBJ2-3, the full variable domain is EAGVAQSPRYKIIEKRQSVAFWCNPISGHATLYWYQQILGQGPKLLIQFQNNGVVDDSQLPKDRFSAERLKGVDSTLKIQPAKLEDSAVYLCASSSLLSTGGFTDTQYFGPGTRLTVL.

This clonotype has just a few counts. The chain is built from TRBV20-1 and TRBJ2-7, with TRBD1 as a possible D gene (6 bases). The V and J ends lost 0 bases and 2 bases respectively, with 20 bases between them. The germline V gene has CDR1 DFQATT and CDR2 SNEGSKA (reference sequence). CDR3 length: 17 residues. CDR3 residues: CSARDIIGQLTTYEQYF. The CDR3 bases are TGCAGTGCTAGAGATATCATCGGACAGCTTACTACCTACGAGCAGTACTTC.

This clonotype was seen many times. The chain links TRBV12-3 or TRBV12-4 to TRBJ2-1, with D unclear. The V end was cut by 3 bases, the J end by 7 bases, with 7 bases between. The CDR3 is made up of 12 amino acids. As DNA, the CDR3 is TGTGCCAGCAGTTTTCTCTTGAATGAGCAGTTCTTC. Its protein product is CASSFLLNEQFF.

This clonotype was recorded many times. V gene TRBV28 combines with J gene TRBJ2-5; 9 positions match TRBD1. With V trimmed by 3 bases and J by 1 base, 3 bases remained unmatched. The CDR3 runs 15 residues. Looked up from germline, CDR1 is MDHEN and CDR2 is SYDVKM. CDR3 DNA sequence: TGTGCCAGCAGTTTCCTACAGGGGGCCCAAGAGACCCAGTACTTC. Amino acid sequence: CASSFLQGAQETQYF.

This clonotype was counted only a few times. The rearrangement uses TRBV19 and TRBJ1-5; TRBD1 might be the D (5 bases). The CDR3 loop spans 15 amino acids. Germline values: CDR1 LNHDA, CDR2 SQIVND (reference sequence). The V and J ends lost 8 bases and 2 bases respectively, with 16 bases between them. The CDR3 coding sequence is TGTGCCAGTGGTGGGGGTAGGGCGGGCAATCAGCCCCAGCATTTT. This sequence encodes CASGGGRAGNQPQHF.